Listed here is a single T cell receptor beta chain. Its antigen is undetermined. These data belong to a study of CD8+ T cells in alopecia areata. Turning to the study itself: Twice daily, treated patients received 5 to 10 mg of oral tofacitinib.

Patients with alopecia areata provided lesional scalp punch biopsies as well as peripheral blood. The germline V and J ends were trimmed by 6 bases and 5 bases, with 13 bases remaining between them. The CDR3 is 13 residues long. Germline values: CDR1 MNHEY, CDR2 SMNVEV (reference sequence). Reverse transcribed after extraction, RNA yielded cDNA as the sequencing template. Some clones are missing from TCRdb's copy, which holds only in-frame ones; the method was immunoSEQ multiplex PCR. The data hold approximately 12,000 clones, with roughly 60% observed a single time. Study-wide results and limits: Lesional scalp, especially alopecia totalis/universalis, showed higher clonality than normal scalp. Scalp data also include sequences from resident alphabeta T cells of normal skin.

Material: skin. This sequence joins TRBV27 and TRBJ2-5; TRBD2 might be the D (6 bases). This receptor was obtained from a human donor with alopecia areata. CDR3 nucleotides: TGTGCCAGCAGAGGGGCAGGGAGGGAGACCCAGTACTTC. Translated: CASRGAGRETQYF.